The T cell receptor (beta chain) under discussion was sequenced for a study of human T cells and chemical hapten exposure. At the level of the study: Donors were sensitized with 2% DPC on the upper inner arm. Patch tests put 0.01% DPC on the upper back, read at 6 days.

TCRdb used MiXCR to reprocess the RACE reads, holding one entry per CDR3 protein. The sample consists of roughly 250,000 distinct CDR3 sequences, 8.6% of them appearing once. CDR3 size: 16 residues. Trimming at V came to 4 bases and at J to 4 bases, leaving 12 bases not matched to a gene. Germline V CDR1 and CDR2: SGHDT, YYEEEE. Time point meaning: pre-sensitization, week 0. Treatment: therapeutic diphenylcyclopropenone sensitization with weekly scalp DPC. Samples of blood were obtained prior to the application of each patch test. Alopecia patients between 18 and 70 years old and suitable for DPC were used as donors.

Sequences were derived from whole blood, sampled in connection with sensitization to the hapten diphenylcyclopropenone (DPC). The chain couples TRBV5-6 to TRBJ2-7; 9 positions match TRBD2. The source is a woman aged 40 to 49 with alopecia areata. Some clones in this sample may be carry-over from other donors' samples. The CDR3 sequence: CASSPLPTSGRYEQYF. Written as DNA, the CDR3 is TGTGCCAGCAGCCCACTCCCGACTAGCGGACGATACGAGCAGTACTTC. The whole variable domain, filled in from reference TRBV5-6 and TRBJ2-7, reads DAGVTQSPTHLIKTRGQQVTLRCSPKSGHDTVSWYQQALGQGPQFIFQYYEEEERQRGNFPDRFSGHQFPNYSSELNVNALLLGDSALYLCASSPLPTSGRYEQYFGPGTRLTVT.